This entry lists 31 T cell receptor beta chains sequenced from one sample in a study of monozygotic twins with inflammatory bowel disease (dated by TCRdb to the late 2010s). Libraries came from 5' RACE. The listed sequencing device is Illumina HiSeq 2500. TCRdb reprocessed the public reads and reports one entry per CDR3 protein sequence, without DNA. This sample's listing comprises some 200,000 distinct CDR3 sequences. The ten top clones hold more than 7.5% of the sample. Sequenced input: blood. These receptors were taken from a human donor with ulcerative colitis or Crohn's disease, or a healthy co-twin of an affected twin (not recorded which).

The chain joins TRBV20-1 to TRBJ2-7; the TCRdb D gene call, TRBD1, has no DNA to confirm it. Germline CDR1 DFQATT, CDR2 SNEGSKA (reference sequence). The CDR3 runs to 11 residues. The CDR3 is CSAYRQGKQYF.

The V and J genes are TRBV11-2 and TRBJ1-1. The CDR3 has 17 amino acids. Germline V gene data show CDR1 as SGHAT and CDR2 as FQNNGV. CDR3: CASSARPGTAGNTEAFF.

The chain links TRBV4-1 to TRBJ2-2. This CDR3 is 15 amino acids long. Germline V gene sequence: CDR1 MGHRA, CDR2 YSYEKL. The CDR3 spells CASSQVLVSSGELFF.

The chain has TRBV6-5 and TRBJ1-3; the TRBD1 assignment by TCRdb is unverifiable without DNA. The CDR3 spans 18 residues. CDR1 is MNHEY, CDR2 SVGAGI, per germline. The CDR3 spells CASSYSRDRGLSGNTIYF.

The chain carries TRBV9 and TRBJ2-1. The length of the CDR3 is 14 residues. CDR1 and CDR2 (germline): SGDLS, YYNGEE. The CDR3 spells CASSPRVLGYGQFF.

The rearrangement joins TRBV4-1 to TRBJ1-2; TCRdb's assignment of TRBD1 cannot be checked, as there is no DNA. Germline CDR1 is MGHRA and CDR2 is YSYEKL. CDR3 length: 14 residues. CDR3 in amino acids: CASRGAITSYGYTF.

CDR3 sequence: CASSPTGLNTEAFF. The chain carries TRBV5-6 and TRBJ1-1; TCRdb's D gene call, TRBD1, goes unchecked for lack of DNA. The CDR3 has 14 residues. Germline values: CDR1 SGHDT, CDR2 YYEEEE.

This chain joins TRBV15 and TRBJ2-2. Looked up from germline, CDR1 is LNHNV and CDR2 is YYDKDF (reference sequence). The CDR3 has 14 residues. The CDR3 region is CATSRSMGTGELFF. The full variable domain, with the rest looked up from reference TRBV15 and TRBJ2-2, is DAMVIQNPRYQVTQFGKPVTLSCSQTLNHNVMYWYQQKSSQAPKLLFHYYDKDFNNEADTPDNFQSRRPNTSFCFLDIRSPGLGDTAMYLCATSRSMGTGELFFGEGSRLTVL.

The J gene is TRBJ2-7, the V gene TRBV3-1. The CDR3 length is 13 residues. Germline CDR1 is LGHDT and CDR2 is YNNKEL (reference sequence). This CDR3 is CASSQVPAHEQYF.

The chain combines TRBV12-3 or TRBV12-4 with TRBJ1-6. This CDR3 is 14 amino acids long. CDR3 sequence reads: CASSLDSRASPLHF.

This sequence joins TRBV20-1 and TRBJ1-1. This CDR3 spans 11 amino acids. Germline loops: CDR1 DFQATT, CDR2 SNEGSKA (reference sequence). The CDR3 sequence: CSAALETEAFF.

The V and J genes are TRBV28 and TRBJ2-5; there is no DNA to check the TCRdb D call of TRBD2. The CDR3 loop spans 13 amino acids. CDR1 and CDR2 (germline): MDHEN, SYDVKM. The CDR3 protein is CASSWGLEETQYF.

This sequence joins TRBV7-9 and TRBJ1-6; as DNA is missing, the TRBD1 call by TCRdb cannot be tested. This CDR3 contains 14 residues. From germline, CDR1 is SEHNR and CDR2 FQNEAQ (reference sequence). CDR3 in amino acids: CASSFDRGNSPLHF.

The chain recombines TRBV7-2 with TRBJ1-5. The length of the CDR3 is 15 residues. The V gene's germline CDR1 is SGHTA and CDR2 FQGNSA. The CDR3 region is CASSLLGQTNQPQHF. Together with reference TRBV7-2 and TRBJ1-5, the CDR3 gives the full variable domain: GAGVSQSPSNKVTEKGKDVELRCDPISGHTALYWYRQSLGQGLEFLIYFQGNSAPDKSGLPSDRFSAERTGGSVSTLTIQRTQQEDSAVYLCASSLLGQTNQPQHFGDGTRLSIL.

V is TRBV5-1 and J is TRBJ2-2; the TCRdb D gene call, TRBD2, has no DNA to confirm it. Germline assignment: CDR1 SGHRS and CDR2 YFSETQ. This CDR3 comprises 15 residues. CDR3 sequence reads: CASSPSRDYHGELFF.

The gene calls are TRBV3-1 and TRBJ2-7; TCRdb returns TRBD2, unconfirmable since there is no DNA. Germline values: CDR1 LGHDT, CDR2 YNNKEL (reference sequence). The CDR3 loop spans 14 amino acids. CDR3 protein: CASSDLAGSYEQYF.

V and J are TRBV5-1 and TRBJ2-5. The CDR3 has 13 amino acids. The germline V gene has CDR1 SGHRS and CDR2 YFSETQ. The CDR3 region is CASSLENQETQYF.

The chain employs TRBV11-2 and TRBJ2-1; there is no DNA to check the TCRdb D call of TRBD2. Germline CDR1 and CDR2: SGHAT and FQNNGV. The CDR3 covers 19 residues. The chain's CDR3 is CASSLGGLAGEEVENEQFF. Full variable domain (missing parts from reference TRBV11-2 and TRBJ2-1): EAGVAQSPRYKIIEKRQSVAFWCNPISGHATLYWYQQILGQGPKLLIQFQNNGVVDDSQLPKDRFSAERLKGVDSTLKIQPAKLEDSAVYLCASSLGGLAGEEVENEQFFGPGTRLTVL.

V and J are TRBV10-3 and TRBJ2-1; the D gene TCRdb calls, TRBD2, cannot be checked with no DNA. The length of the CDR3 is 17 residues. Germline V CDR1 and CDR2: ENHRY, SYGVKD. Here the CDR3 reads CAIGGTSGTLGLDEQFF.

The chain is built from TRBV5-6 and TRBJ1-1; the D call of TRBD1 rests on TCRdb alone, since no DNA is present to check it. CDR3 length: 15 amino acids. Germline CDR1 reads SGHDT; CDR2 reads YYEEEE. CDR3 region: CASSLGTGRYTEAFF. Full variable domain (rest looked up from reference TRBV5-6 and TRBJ1-1): DAGVTQSPTHLIKTRGQQVTLRCSPKSGHDTVSWYQQALGQGPQFIFQYYEEEERQRGNFPDRFSGHQFPNYSSELNVNALLLGDSALYLCASSLGTGRYTEAFFGQGTRLTVV.

The CDR3 sequence: CASSPTGGGPPDTQYF. The rearrangement joins TRBV5-4 to TRBJ2-3; lacking DNA, the TRBD2 call made by TCRdb goes unchecked. Germline lookup yields CDR1 SGHNT and CDR2 YYREEE (reference sequence). The CDR3 extends over 16 amino acids.

The CDR3 here is CASSSNRGPLYNEQFF. V and J are TRBV27 and TRBJ2-1; lacking DNA, the TRBD1 call made by TCRdb goes unchecked. Germline CDR1 is MNHEY and CDR2 is SMNVEV (reference sequence). The CDR3 is 16 residues long.

The rearrangement links TRBV11-2 to TRBJ2-3; the TCRdb D gene call, TRBD2, has no DNA to confirm it. CDR3 length: 18 residues. Germline-derived CDR1 and CDR2 are SGHAT and FQNNGV. The CDR3 loop is CASTPRGAGGALTDTQYF.

J is TRBJ2-7 and V is TRBV6-1; TCRdb proposes TRBD1, but this gene call is untestable without DNA. Germline V lookup: CDR1 MNHNS, CDR2 SASEGT. The length of the CDR3 is 16 residues. The CDR3 protein is CASSEALPGIRYEQYF.

The chain recombines TRBV18 with TRBJ1-4; no DNA is available, so the TRBD1 call from TCRdb remains unchecked. CDR1 and CDR2 (germline): KGHSH, LQKENI. The CDR3 has 15 amino acids. The CDR3 spells CASSPQGTGGEKLFF.

The chain combines TRBV12-3 or TRBV12-4 with TRBJ1-6. This CDR3 is 15 amino acids long. The CDR3 sequence is CASSFGISYNSPLHF.

This chain connects TRBV10-3 to TRBJ1-1; the TCRdb call, TRBD1, lacks DNA for checking. CDR1 ENHRY and CDR2 SYGVKD come from the germline V gene. CDR3 length: 12 amino acids. The CDR3 here is CATDKGNTEAFF.

This rearrangement joins TRBV6-1 to TRBJ2-5; no DNA is available, so the TRBD1 call from TCRdb remains unchecked. Germline V gives CDR1 MNHNS, CDR2 SASEGT. The CDR3 loop spans 14 amino acids. The CDR3 region is CASWGPIRGETQYF.

The rearrangement links TRBV5-5 to TRBJ2-1; TCRdb lists TRBD1, though no DNA is available to test this call. Germline values: CDR1 SGHKS, CDR2 YYEKEE (reference sequence). The CDR3 covers 17 residues. The CDR3 reads CASSTQPPGFSYNEQFF.

The chain links TRBV3-1 to TRBJ1-1; checking the TCRdb D call of TRBD1 is not possible without DNA. The CDR3 contains 17 residues. Germline CDR1 is LGHDT and CDR2 is YNNKEL (reference sequence). The CDR3 here is CASSQDPGGSIRTEAFF.

CDR3 in amino acids: CASDSNYGYTF. This chain uses TRBV28 with TRBJ1-2; the D call from TCRdb, TRBD1, cannot be confirmed without DNA. In germline, CDR1 is MDHEN, CDR2 SYDVKM. The CDR3 consists of 11 residues.